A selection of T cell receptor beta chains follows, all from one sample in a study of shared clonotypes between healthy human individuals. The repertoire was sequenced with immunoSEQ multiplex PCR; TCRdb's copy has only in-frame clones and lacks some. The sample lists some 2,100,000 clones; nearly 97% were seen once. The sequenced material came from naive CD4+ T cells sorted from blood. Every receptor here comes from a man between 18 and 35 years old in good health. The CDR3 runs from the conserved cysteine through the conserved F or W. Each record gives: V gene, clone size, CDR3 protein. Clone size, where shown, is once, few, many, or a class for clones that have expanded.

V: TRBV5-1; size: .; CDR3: CASSYMSGSYNEQFF
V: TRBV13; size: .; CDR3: CASSLGLRAKNTEAFF
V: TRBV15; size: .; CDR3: CATSRDRAETQYF
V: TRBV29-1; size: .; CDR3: CSVDWSEPAINQPQHF
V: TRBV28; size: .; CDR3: CASSLGEWGNQPQHF
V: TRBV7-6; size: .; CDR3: CASSPRDSSYEQYF
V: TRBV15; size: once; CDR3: CATSKGDRGNQPQHF
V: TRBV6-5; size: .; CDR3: CASSSLPGQNTGELFF
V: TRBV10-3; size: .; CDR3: CAISESFDRGQNEQFF
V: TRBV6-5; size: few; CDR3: CASSRPGDQPQHF
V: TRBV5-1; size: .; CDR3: CASFTGLAGGEPQYF
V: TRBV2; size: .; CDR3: CASSGTGKVEGYTF
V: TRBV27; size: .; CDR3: CASSSLQGHNSPLHF
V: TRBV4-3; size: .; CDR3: CASSQLLTMLSPLHF
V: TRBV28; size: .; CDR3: CASSETGTGPQGGNQPQHF
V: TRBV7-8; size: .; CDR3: CASSLQNTYNSPLHF
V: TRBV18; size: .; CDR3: CASSPVGTGGGTEAFF
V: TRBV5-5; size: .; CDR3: CASSLGPELRYGYTF
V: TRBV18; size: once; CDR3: CASSSFQATTPRETQYF
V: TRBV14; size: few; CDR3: CASRPGSGANVLTF
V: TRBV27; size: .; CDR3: CASSSRERYGYTF
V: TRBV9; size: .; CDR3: CASSVEALMNTEAFF
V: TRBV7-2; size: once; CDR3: CASSLGGYSNQPQHF
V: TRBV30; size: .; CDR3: CAWSQLATDTQYF
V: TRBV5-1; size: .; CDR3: CASSLARGAPSYEQYF
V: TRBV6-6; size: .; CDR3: CASRRVNTEAFF
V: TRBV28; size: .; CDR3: CASSFLTPNEKLFF
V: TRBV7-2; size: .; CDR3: CASSLAEGPYEQYF
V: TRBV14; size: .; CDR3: CASSRQFNPPLHF
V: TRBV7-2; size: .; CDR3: CASSSTVGRETQYF
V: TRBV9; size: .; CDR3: CASSVDPLTGDNIQYF
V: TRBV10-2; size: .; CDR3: CASSESGYQTQYF
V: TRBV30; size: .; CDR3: CAWRGYAPYEQYF
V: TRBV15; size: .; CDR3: CATRRQGNTEAFF
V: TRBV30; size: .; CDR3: CAWNTHGTGGEQYF
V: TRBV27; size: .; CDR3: CASSTIDSEAFF
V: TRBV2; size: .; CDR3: CASSVERAGELFF
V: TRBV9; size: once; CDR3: CASSLSGGSNTGELFF
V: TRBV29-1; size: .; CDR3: CSAGQAASYEQYF
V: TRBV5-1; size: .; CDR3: CASSWDRATSTDTQYF
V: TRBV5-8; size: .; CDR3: CASSMTASNQPQHF
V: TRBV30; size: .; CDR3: CAWSGVNSPLHF
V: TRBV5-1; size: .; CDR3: CASSLGRDRGEQYF
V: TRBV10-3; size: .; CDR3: CATRLGAKNIQYF
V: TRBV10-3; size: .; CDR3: CAISESERSGNTIYF